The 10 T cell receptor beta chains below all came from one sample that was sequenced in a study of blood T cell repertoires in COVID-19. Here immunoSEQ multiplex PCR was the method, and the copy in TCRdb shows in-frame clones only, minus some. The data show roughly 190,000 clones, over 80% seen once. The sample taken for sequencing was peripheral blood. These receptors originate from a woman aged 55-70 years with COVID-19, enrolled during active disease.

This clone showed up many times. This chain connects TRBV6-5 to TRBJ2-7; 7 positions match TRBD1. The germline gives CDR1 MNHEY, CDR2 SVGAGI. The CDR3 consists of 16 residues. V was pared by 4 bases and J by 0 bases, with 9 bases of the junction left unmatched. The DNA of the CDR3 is TGTGCCAGCAGTTCCCTGGGACAGTTTTTCTCCTACGAGCAGTACGTC. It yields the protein CASSSLGQFFSYEQYV.

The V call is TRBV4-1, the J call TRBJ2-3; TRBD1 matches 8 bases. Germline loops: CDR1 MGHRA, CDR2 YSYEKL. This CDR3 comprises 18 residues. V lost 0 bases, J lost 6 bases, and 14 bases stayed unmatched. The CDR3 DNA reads TGCGCCAGCAGCCAAGATGCTCCAGGGCAGGGGGCGCGGGATACGCAGTATTTT. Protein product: CASSQDAPGQGARDTQYF.

The CDR3 is CASKPSGDNEQFF. As DNA, the CDR3 is TGTGCCAGCAAACCCAGCGGGGACAATGAGCAGTTCTTC. The chain carries TRBV12-3 or TRBV12-4 and TRBJ2-1, with 7 nucleotides matching TRBD2. CDR3 length: 13 amino acids. With V trimmed by 7 bases and J by 5 bases, 5 bases remained unmatched.

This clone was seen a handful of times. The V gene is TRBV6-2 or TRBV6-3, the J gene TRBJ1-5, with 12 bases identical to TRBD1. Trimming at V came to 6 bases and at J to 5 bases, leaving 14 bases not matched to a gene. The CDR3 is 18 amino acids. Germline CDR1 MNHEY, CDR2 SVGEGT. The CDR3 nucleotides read TGTGCCAGCAGCGTAGCCGGGACAGGGGGCCCGGCTTATCAGCCCCAGCATTTT. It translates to CASSVAGTGGPAYQPQHF.

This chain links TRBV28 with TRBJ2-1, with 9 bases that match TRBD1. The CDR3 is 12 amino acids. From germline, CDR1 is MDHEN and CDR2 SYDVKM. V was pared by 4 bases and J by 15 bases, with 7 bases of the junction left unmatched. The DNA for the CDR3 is TGTGCCAGCAGTTCCCAAAAGGACAGGGGGTTCTTC. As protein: CASSSQKDRGFF.

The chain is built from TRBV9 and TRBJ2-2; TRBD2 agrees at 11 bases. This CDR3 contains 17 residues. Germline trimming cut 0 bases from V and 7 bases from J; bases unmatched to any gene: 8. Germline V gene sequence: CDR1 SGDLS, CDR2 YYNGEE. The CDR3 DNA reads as TGTGCCAGCAGCGTAGCGGGGACTAGCGGTTCGAGCGGGGAGCTGTTTTTT. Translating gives CASSVAGTSGSSGELFF.

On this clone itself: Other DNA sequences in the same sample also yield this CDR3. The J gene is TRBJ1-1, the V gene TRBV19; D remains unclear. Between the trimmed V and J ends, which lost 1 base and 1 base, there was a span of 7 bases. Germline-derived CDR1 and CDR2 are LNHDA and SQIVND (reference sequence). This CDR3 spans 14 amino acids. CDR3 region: CASSIVPGNTEAFF. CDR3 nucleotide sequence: TGTGCCAGTAGTATAGTACCGGGGAACACTGAAGCTTTCTTT.

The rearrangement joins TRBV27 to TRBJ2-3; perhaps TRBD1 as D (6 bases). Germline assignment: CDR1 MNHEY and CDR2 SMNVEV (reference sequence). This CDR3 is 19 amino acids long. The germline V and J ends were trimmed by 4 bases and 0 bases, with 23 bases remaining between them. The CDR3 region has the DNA TGTGCCAGCAGTTCCTCCCCCCGGGGACATAAAGCTAGCACAGATACGCAGTATTTT. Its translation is CASSSSPRGHKASTDTQYF.

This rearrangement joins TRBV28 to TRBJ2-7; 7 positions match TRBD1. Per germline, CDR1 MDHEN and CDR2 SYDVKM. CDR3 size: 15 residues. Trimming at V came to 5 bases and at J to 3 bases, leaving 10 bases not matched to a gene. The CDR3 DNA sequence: TGTGCCAGCAGTCCCTCACAGGGGACCCTCTACGAGCAGTACTTC. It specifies CASSPSQGTLYEQYF.

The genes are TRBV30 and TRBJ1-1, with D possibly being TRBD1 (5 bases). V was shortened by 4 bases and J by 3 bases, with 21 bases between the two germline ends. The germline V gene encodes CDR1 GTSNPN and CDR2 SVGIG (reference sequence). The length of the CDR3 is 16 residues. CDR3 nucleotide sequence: TGTGCCTGGACTGCTAAGGGGAACGGAAAAGACACTGAAGCTTTCTTT. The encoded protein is CAWTAKGNGKDTEAFF.